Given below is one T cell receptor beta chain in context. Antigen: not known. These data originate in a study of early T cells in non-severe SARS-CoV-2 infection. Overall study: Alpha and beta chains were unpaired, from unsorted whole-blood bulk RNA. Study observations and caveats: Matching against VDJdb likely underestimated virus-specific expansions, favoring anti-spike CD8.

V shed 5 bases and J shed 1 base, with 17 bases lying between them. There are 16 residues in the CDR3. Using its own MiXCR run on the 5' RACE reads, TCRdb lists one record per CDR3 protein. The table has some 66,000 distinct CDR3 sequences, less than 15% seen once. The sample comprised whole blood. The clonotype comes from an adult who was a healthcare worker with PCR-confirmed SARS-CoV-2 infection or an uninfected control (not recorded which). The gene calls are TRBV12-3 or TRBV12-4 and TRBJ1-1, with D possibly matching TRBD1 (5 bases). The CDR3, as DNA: TGTGCCAGCAGTCCCCTATGGGGCAAGGGGAACACTGAAGCTTTCTTT. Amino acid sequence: CASSPLWGKGNTEAFF.